This T cell receptor (beta chain) was recovered during a study of shared clonotypes between healthy human individuals. Study-wide findings and caveats: Of the naive CD4 clonotypes, around 4.7% were shared across several donors.

CD45RO-negative, CCR7-selected cells formed the naive CD8 fraction, which excluded terminally differentiated effector memory CD45RA+ cells. The V segment lost 3 bases and the J segment 2 bases; nucleotides outside the gene matches: 9. Germline-derived CDR1 and CDR2 are MNHEY and SMNVEV (reference sequence). The CDR3 covers 16 residues. Clones were read by immunoSEQ multiplex PCR, and TCRdb kept only the in-frame ones, dropping some. The repertoire holds under 1 million clones, with 90% to 97% as singletons. For this clone: Antigen specificity is unknown.

This chain connects TRBV27 to TRBJ2-7; the match to TRBD2 covers 8 bases. This clonotype was sampled from a man aged 25 to 40 in good health. The sequenced material came from naive CD8+ T cells sorted from blood. The CDR3 DNA is TGTGCCAGCAGTTTCTCCCCTAGCGGGTCTCCCTACGAGCAGTACTTC. Translation: CASSFSPSGSPYEQYF.